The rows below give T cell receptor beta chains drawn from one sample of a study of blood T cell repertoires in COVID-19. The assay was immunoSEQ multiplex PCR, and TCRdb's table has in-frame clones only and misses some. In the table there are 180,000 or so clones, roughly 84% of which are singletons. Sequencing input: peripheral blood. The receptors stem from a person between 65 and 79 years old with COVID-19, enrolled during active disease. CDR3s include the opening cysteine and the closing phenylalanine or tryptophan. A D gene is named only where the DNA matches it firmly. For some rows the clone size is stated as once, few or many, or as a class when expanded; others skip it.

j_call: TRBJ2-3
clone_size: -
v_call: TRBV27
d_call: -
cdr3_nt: TGTGCCAGCAGTTTCCGACACGAACCGGATACGCAGTATTTT
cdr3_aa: CASSFRHEPDTQYF

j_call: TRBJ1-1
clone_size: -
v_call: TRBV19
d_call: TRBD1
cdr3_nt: TGTGCCAGTAGTACGACAGGGGTGGACACTGAAGCTTTCTTT
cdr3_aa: CASSTTGVDTEAFF

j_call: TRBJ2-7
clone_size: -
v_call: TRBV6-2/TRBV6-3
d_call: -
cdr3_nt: TGTGCCAGCAGTTACTGGGCGGGGGAGCAGTACTTC
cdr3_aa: CASSYWAGEQYF

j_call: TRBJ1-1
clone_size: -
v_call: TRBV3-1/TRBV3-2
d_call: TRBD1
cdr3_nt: TGTGCCAGCAGCCCCCAGGGGGTAATGAACACTGAAGCTTTCTTT
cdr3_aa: CASSPQGVMNTEAFF

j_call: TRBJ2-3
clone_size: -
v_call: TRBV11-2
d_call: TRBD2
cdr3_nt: TGTGCCAGCAGCCCGGGGGCTAGCGGGAGAACAGATACGCAGTATTTT
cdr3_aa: CASSPGASGRTDTQYF

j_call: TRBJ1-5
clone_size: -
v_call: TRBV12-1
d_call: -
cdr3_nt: TGTGCCAGCAGCTTAACCCAGGGACAGAAGTTTGGCAATCAGCCCCAGCATTTT
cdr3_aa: CASSLTQGQKFGNQPQHF

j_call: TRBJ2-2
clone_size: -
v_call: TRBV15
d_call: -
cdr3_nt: TGTGCCACCTCGCCGGGGATGGCCGGGGAGCTGTTTTTT
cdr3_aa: CATSPGMAGELFF

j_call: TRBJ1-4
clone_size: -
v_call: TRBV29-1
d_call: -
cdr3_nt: TGCAGCGTTGATGTAGGGGCTAATGAAAAACTGTTTTTT
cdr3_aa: CSVDVGANEKLFF

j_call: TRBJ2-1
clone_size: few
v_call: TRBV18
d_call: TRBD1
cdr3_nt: TGTGCCAGCTCACCAAGACAGGGAGTGTTCAATGAGCAGTTCTTC
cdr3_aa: CASSPRQGVFNEQFF

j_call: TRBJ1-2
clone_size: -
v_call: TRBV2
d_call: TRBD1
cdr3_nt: TGTGCCAGCAGTCCGCAGACAGGGGGCGCCTATGGCTACACCTTC
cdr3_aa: CASSPQTGGAYGYTF

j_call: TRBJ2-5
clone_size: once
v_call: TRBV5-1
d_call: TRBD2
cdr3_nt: TGCGCCAGCAGCTTGGGACTAGCGGCACGGGAGACCCAGTACTTC
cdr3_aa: CASSLGLAARETQYF

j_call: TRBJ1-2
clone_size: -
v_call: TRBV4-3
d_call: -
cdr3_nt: TGCGCCAGCAGCCAAGATGTCGGGGTCTATGGCTACACCTTC
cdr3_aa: CASSQDVGVYGYTF

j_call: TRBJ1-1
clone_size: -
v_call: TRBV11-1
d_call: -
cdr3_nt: TGTGCCAGCAGCCGGCGAGGGGGGGGCCACACTGAAGCTTTCTTT
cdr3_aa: CASSRRGGGHTEAFF

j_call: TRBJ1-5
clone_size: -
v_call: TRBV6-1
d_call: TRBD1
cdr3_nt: TGTGCCAGCAGTGAAGATTCAGGGGGCGGCAATCAGCCCCAGCATTTT
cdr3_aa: CASSEDSGGGNQPQHF

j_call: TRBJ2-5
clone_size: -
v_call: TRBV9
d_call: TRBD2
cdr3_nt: TGTGCCAGCAGCAAGACTAGCGGGGGGAACTTAGAGACCCAGTACTTC
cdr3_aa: CASSKTSGGNLETQYF

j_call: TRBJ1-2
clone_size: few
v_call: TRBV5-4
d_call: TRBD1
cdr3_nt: TGTGCCAGCACCCAGGACAGGGCCGGGGGCTACACCTTC
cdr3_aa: CASTQDRAGGYTF

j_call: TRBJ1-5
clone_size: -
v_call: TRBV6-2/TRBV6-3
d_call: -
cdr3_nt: TGTGCCAGCAGCTATCGACAGAATCAGCCCCAGCATTTT
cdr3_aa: CASSYRQNQPQHF

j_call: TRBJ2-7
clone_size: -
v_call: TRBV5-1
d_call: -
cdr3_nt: TGCGCCAGCAGCTCAGACGGCAGGCAAAGGTACTACGAGCAGTACTTC
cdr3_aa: CASSSDGRQRYYEQYF

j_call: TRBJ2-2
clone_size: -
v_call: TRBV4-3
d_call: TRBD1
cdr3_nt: TGCGCCAGCAGCCAGGACAGGGGGTCGGTCACCGGGGAGCTGTTTTTT
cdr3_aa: CASSQDRGSVTGELFF

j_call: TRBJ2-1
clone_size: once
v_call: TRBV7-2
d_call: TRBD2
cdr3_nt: TGTGCCAGCAGCCAGTTAGTAGCGGGAGGGCCCAACAATGAGCAGTTCTTC
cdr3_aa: CASSQLVAGGPNNEQFF

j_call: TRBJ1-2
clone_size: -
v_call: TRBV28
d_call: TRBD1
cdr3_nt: TGTGCCAGCCGCAGGGGGGGGACAGGGCAATTCTATGGCTACACCTTC
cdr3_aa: CASRRGGTGQFYGYTF

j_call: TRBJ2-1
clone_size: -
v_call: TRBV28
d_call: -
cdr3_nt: TGTGCCAGCGGTCGTGGCAGGGGGGTGAATGAGCAGTTCTTC
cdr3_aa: CASGRGRGVNEQFF

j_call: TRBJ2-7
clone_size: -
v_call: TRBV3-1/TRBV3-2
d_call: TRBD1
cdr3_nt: TGTGCCAGCGAACCGTGGGGGACAGGGGGTCGCGAGCAGTACTTC
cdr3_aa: CASEPWGTGGREQYF

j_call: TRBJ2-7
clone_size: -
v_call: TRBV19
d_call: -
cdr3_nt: TGTGCCAGTAGTATCCGGGTTGAAGGGGGCTACGAGCAGTACTTC
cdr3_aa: CASSIRVEGGYEQYF

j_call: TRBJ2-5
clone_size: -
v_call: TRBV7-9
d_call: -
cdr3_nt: TGTGCCAGCAGCTTACCCCGAGGGTTCCAAGAGACCCAGTACTTC
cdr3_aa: CASSLPRGFQETQYF

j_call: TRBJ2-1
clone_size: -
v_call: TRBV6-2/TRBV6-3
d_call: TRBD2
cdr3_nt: TGTGCCAGCAGTTACCAACCCCCCCTTAGTAGCGGGGGACCCAATGAGCAGTTCTTC
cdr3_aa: CASSYQPPLSSGGPNEQFF

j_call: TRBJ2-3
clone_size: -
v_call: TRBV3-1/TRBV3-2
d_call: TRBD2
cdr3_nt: TGTGCCAGCAGCCGCGGACTAGCGAAGTTCACAGATACGCAGTATTTT
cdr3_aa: CASSRGLAKFTDTQYF

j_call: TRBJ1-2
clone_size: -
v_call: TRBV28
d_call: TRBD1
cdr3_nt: TGTGCCAGCAGTTTACCCGGGACAGGGTATTCGGCTGGCTACACCTTC
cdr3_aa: CASSLPGTGYSAGYTF

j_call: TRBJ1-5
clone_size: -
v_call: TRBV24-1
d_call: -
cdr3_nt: TGTGCCACCGGGTGGATCGGCGGTGGTCAGCCCCAGCATTTT
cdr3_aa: CATGWIGGGQPQHF

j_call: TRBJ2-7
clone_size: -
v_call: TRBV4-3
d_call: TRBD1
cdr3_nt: TGCGCCAGCAGCCGAGAGGTCTCGACAGGGCTCTACGAGCAGTACTTC
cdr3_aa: CASSREVSTGLYEQYF

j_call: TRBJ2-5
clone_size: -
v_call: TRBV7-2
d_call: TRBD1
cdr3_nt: TGTGCCAGCAGCCGGGACAGGGTATCCCAAGAGACCCAGTACTTC
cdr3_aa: CASSRDRVSQETQYF

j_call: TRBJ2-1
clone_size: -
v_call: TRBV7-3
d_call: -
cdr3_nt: TGTGCCAGCAGCTCCTATACAGGTTACAATGAGCAGTTCTTC
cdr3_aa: CASSSYTGYNEQFF

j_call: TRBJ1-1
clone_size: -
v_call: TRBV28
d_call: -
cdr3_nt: TGTGCCAGCAGCCCAATGACAGTTTCTGAAGCTTTCTTT
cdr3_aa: CASSPMTVSEAFF

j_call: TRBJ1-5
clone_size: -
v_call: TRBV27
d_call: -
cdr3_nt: TGTGCCAGCAGTTTATCTAGGACAACAAATCAGCCCCAGCATTTT
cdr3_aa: CASSLSRTTNQPQHF

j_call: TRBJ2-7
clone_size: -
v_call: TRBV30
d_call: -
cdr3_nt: TGTGCCTGGGCGCGAGGAGAGTACGAGCAGTACTTC
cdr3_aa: CAWARGEYEQYF

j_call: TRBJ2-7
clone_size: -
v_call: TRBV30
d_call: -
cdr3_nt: TGTGCCTGGAGCCGGGGGTCCAGTGGCTACGAGCAGTACTTC
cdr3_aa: CAWSRGSSGYEQYF

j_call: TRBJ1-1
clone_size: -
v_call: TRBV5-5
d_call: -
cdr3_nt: TGTGCCAGCAGCCCGGCTGGCGGAACGAACACTGAAGCTTTCTTT
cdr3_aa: CASSPAGGTNTEAFF

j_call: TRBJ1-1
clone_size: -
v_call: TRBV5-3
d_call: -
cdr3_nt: TGTGCCCGACGCCGGCAGGGGACGGTTTTTAACACTGAAGCTTTCTTT
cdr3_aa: CARRRQGTVFNTEAFF

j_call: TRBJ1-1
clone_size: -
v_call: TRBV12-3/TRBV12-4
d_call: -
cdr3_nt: TGTGCCAGCAGTTTCAGTATGAACACTGAAGCTTTCTTT
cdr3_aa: CASSFSMNTEAFF

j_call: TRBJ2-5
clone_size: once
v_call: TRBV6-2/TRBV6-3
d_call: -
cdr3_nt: TGTGCCAGCAGTCTCCGACGGGGAGGAGAGACCCAGTACTTC
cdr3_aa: CASSLRRGGETQYF

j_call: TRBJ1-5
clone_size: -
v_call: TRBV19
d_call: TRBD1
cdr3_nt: TGTGCCAGTAGTCAACCCCGGACAGGGCGTCAGCCCCAGCATTTT
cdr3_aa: CASSQPRTGRQPQHF

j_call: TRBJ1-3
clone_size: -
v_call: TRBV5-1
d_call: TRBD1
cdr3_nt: TGCGCCAGCAGCTTGGCCGGTGGACAGGGGACTGGAAACACCATATATTTT
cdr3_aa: CASSLAGGQGTGNTIYF

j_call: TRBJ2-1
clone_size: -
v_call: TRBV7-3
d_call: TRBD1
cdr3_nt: TGTGCCAGCAGCTTAAGAGGGACAGGGGGTCCGCTAAACAATGAGCAGTTCTTC
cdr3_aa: CASSLRGTGGPLNNEQFF

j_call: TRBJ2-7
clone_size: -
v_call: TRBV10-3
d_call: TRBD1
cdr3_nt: TGTGCCATCAGCACTACCGGGACAGGGGATGGGCAGTACTTC
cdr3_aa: CAISTTGTGDGQYF

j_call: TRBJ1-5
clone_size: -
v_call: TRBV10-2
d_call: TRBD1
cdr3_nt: TGCGCCAGCAGTGAGGACAGGGGGGCGGATCAGCCCCAGCATTTT
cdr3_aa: CASSEDRGADQPQHF

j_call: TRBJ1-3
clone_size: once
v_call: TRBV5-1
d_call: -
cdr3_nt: TGCGCCAGCAGCGCCTCAAGGGGTGGGAACACCATATATTTT
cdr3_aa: CASSASRGGNTIYF

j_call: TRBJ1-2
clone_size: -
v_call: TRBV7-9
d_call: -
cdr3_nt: TGTGCCAGCAGTTCCAGGAGGTCCGAGTTGGGTGGCTACACCTTC
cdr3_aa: CASSSRRSELGGYTF

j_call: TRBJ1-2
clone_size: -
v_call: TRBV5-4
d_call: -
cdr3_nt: TGTGCCAGCAGCTTCTTACGAGGGGGTGGGAACTATGGCTACACCTTC
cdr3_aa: CASSFLRGGGNYGYTF

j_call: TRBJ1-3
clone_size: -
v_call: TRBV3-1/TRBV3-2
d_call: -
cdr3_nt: TGTGCCAGCAGCCAAGCGGGTTGGTTTGACGAGGAAAACACCATATATTTT
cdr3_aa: CASSQAGWFDEENTIYF